The 2 T cell receptor beta chains given below trace back to one sample, sequenced in a study of OX40 agonist ivuxolimab in advanced cancers. Method: immunoSEQ multiplex PCR; TCRdb's copy keeps in-frame clones and lacks some. Counted here are roughly 130,000 clones, approximately 92% occurring once; the ten biggest clones make up about 0.14%. The sample here was CD4+ or CD8+ T cells sorted from blood, taken in a trial of the OX40 agonist ivuxolimab. Receptors were obtained from an adult with an advanced solid tumor such as melanoma, head and neck, liver or kidney cancer.

The chain is built from TRBV5-8 and TRBJ1-5; D gene unclear. V was trimmed by 0 bases and J by 0 bases, leaving 13 bases between them. There are 17 residues in the CDR3. Germline values: CDR1 SGHTS, CDR2 YDEGEE. For the CDR3, the DNA is TGTGCCAGCAGCTTGGCAGATAGAACATATAGCAATCAGCCCCAGCATTTT. Translated, it gives CASSLADRTYSNQPQHF.

V is TRBV5-4 and J is TRBJ2-5; 10 nucleotides match TRBD2. Trimming at V came to 4 bases and at J to 2 bases, leaving 8 bases not matched to a gene. The germline gives CDR1 SGHNT, CDR2 YYREEE (reference sequence). This CDR3 is 16 amino acids long. CDR3 amino acids: CASSPVRAGGQETQYF. The CDR3 DNA follows: TGTGCCAGCAGCCCGGTTCGAGCGGGGGGGCAAGAGACCCAGTACTTC. The full variable domain, in which reference TRBV5-4 and TRBJ2-5 provide the parts outside the CDR3, is ETGVTQSPTHLIKTRGQQVTLRCSSQSGHNTVSWYQQALGQGPQFIFQYYREEENGRGNFPPRFSGLQFPNYSSELNVNALELDDSALYLCASSPVRAGGQETQYFGPGTRLLVL.